This is a list of T cell receptor beta chains from one sample in a study of blood T cell repertoires in COVID-19. Method: immunoSEQ multiplex PCR; TCRdb's copy keeps in-frame clones and lacks some. The sample has under 400,000 clones, around 87% seen once. Source material: peripheral blood. The origin of the receptors is a woman in her twenties or thirties with COVID-19, enrolled during active disease. Each CDR3 is given with its conserved first and last residue. The D gene is left open where the match is weak. Clone size is not always given. Where it is, it says once, few, many or a class for expanded clones.

v_call: TRBV5-4
d_call: TRBD2
clone_size: NA
j_call: TRBJ2-7
cdr3_nt: TGTGCCAGCAGCAATCCTCGGGTAGCGGGTCCCTACGAGCAGTACTTC
cdr3_aa: CASSNPRVAGPYEQYF

v_call: TRBV6-5
d_call: TRBD1
clone_size: NA
j_call: TRBJ2-7
cdr3_nt: TGTGCCAGGATGAAGGGGGCGAGGTACGAGCAGTACTTC
cdr3_aa: CARMKGARYEQYF

v_call: TRBV28
d_call: NA
clone_size: NA
j_call: TRBJ1-2
cdr3_nt: TGTGCCACACGAACACCTAACTATGGCTACACCTTC
cdr3_aa: CATRTPNYGYTF

v_call: TRBV6-6
d_call: NA
clone_size: NA
j_call: TRBJ1-1
cdr3_nt: TGTGCCAGCACCCCACGCCCTGATGCGTACACTGAAGCTTTCTTT
cdr3_aa: CASTPRPDAYTEAFF

v_call: TRBV30
d_call: NA
clone_size: few
j_call: TRBJ2-1
cdr3_nt: TGTGCCTGGAGTGTGGGACTCTTGAATGAGCAGTTCTTC
cdr3_aa: CAWSVGLLNEQFF

v_call: TRBV18
d_call: TRBD1
clone_size: NA
j_call: TRBJ2-2
cdr3_nt: TGTGCCAGCTCCTTAGGACAGGGTGTCACCGGGGAGCTGTTTTTT
cdr3_aa: CASSLGQGVTGELFF

v_call: TRBV7-3
d_call: NA
clone_size: NA
j_call: TRBJ2-7
cdr3_nt: TGTGCCAGCAGCTTAACGGCAGTCCGTACCTACGAGCAGTACTTC
cdr3_aa: CASSLTAVRTYEQYF

v_call: TRBV4-1
d_call: TRBD1
clone_size: NA
j_call: TRBJ2-2
cdr3_nt: TGCGCCAGCAGCCCTAGACAGGGGAACACCGGGGAGCTGTTTTTT
cdr3_aa: CASSPRQGNTGELFF

v_call: TRBV27
d_call: TRBD2
clone_size: NA
j_call: TRBJ2-2
cdr3_nt: TGTGCCAGCAGTTTAAGGACACCCGGGACTAGCGGGAGTGCAAACACCGGGGAGCTGTTTTTT
cdr3_aa: CASSLRTPGTSGSANTGELFF

v_call: TRBV28
d_call: TRBD1
clone_size: once
j_call: TRBJ2-1
cdr3_nt: TGTGCCAGCAGCCCAGGACAGGGAGCTTTCAATGAGCAGTTCTTC
cdr3_aa: CASSPGQGAFNEQFF

v_call: TRBV11-2
d_call: NA
clone_size: few
j_call: TRBJ2-7
cdr3_nt: TGTGCCAGCAGCTTAGGGTCAGGGAGGTTCTACGAGCAGTACTTC
cdr3_aa: CASSLGSGRFYEQYF

v_call: TRBV19
d_call: NA
clone_size: NA
j_call: TRBJ2-7
cdr3_nt: TGTGCCAGTAGTAGCGGCTCCTACGAGCAGTACTTC
cdr3_aa: CASSSGSYEQYF

v_call: TRBV2
d_call: NA
clone_size: NA
j_call: TRBJ2-7
cdr3_nt: TGTGCCAGCGGGGGGGGCCACGAGCAGTACTTC
cdr3_aa: CASGGGHEQYF

v_call: TRBV7-6
d_call: NA
clone_size: NA
j_call: TRBJ2-1
cdr3_nt: TGTGCCAGCAGCTTGTTGAGGAGCTCCTACAATGAGCAGTTCTTC
cdr3_aa: CASSLLRSSYNEQFF

v_call: TRBV13
d_call: NA
clone_size: NA
j_call: TRBJ2-5
cdr3_nt: TGTGCCAGCAGCTTAGGCGGGGGGCGAGCGACCCAGTACTTC
cdr3_aa: CASSLGGGRATQYF

v_call: TRBV2
d_call: TRBD1
clone_size: NA
j_call: TRBJ2-7
cdr3_nt: TGTGCCAGCAGTGGCCTCACAGGGGACGAGCAGTACTTC
cdr3_aa: CASSGLTGDEQYF

v_call: TRBV5-1
d_call: NA
clone_size: once
j_call: TRBJ2-5
cdr3_nt: TGCGCCAGCAGCTTGGCGCAGGGGCGGTTAGAGACCCAGTACTTC
cdr3_aa: CASSLAQGRLETQYF

v_call: TRBV5-1
d_call: NA
clone_size: NA
j_call: TRBJ1-6
cdr3_nt: TGCGCCAGCAGCTCCCTCGACAGCAATTCACCCCTCCACTTT
cdr3_aa: CASSSLDSNSPLHF

v_call: TRBV2
d_call: NA
clone_size: NA
j_call: TRBJ2-1
cdr3_nt: TGTGCCAGCACGGGGATGGGGGACGGGAGCAATGAGCAGTTCTTC
cdr3_aa: CASTGMGDGSNEQFF

v_call: TRBV13
d_call: NA
clone_size: NA
j_call: TRBJ1-1
cdr3_nt: TGTGCCAGCAGCTTACGGGGCACTGAAGCTTTCTTT
cdr3_aa: CASSLRGTEAFF

v_call: TRBV30
d_call: TRBD1
clone_size: few
j_call: TRBJ2-5
cdr3_nt: TGTGCCTGGAGTGTTATGTGGGCAGGGGGCCGGGAGACCCAGTACTTC
cdr3_aa: CAWSVMWAGGRETQYF

v_call: TRBV19
d_call: TRBD2
clone_size: NA
j_call: TRBJ2-7
cdr3_nt: TGTGCCAGTAGTCCGGGACTAGCGGGAGAGTCCTACGAGCAGTACTTC
cdr3_aa: CASSPGLAGESYEQYF

v_call: TRBV7-3
d_call: TRBD2
clone_size: NA
j_call: TRBJ2-3
cdr3_nt: TGTGCCAGCAGCCTAGGGACTAGCGCAGATACGCAGTATTTT
cdr3_aa: CASSLGTSADTQYF

v_call: TRBV18
d_call: TRBD1
clone_size: NA
j_call: TRBJ1-2
cdr3_nt: TGTGCCAGCTCGGACGACAGGGGCTTTGGCTACACCTTC
cdr3_aa: CASSDDRGFGYTF

v_call: TRBV5-1
d_call: TRBD2
clone_size: NA
j_call: TRBJ2-7
cdr3_nt: TGCGCCAGCAGCGGGACTAGCGGGAGTTACGAGCAGTACTTC
cdr3_aa: CASSGTSGSYEQYF

v_call: TRBV4-1
d_call: TRBD2
clone_size: NA
j_call: TRBJ2-7
cdr3_nt: TGCGCCAGCAGCCAAGACACCAGCGGGGTCGGCCTAAGGCAGTACTTC
cdr3_aa: CASSQDTSGVGLRQYF

v_call: TRBV5-1
d_call: NA
clone_size: NA
j_call: TRBJ2-1
cdr3_nt: TGCGCCAGCAGCAAATCCGCGGGGAGCTCCTACAATGAGCAGTTCTTC
cdr3_aa: CASSKSAGSSYNEQFF

v_call: TRBV4-2
d_call: TRBD1
clone_size: NA
j_call: TRBJ1-5
cdr3_nt: TGTGCCAGCAGCCAAGGGGACAGGGTAACTCAGCCCCAGCATTTT
cdr3_aa: CASSQGDRVTQPQHF

v_call: TRBV28
d_call: TRBD1
clone_size: NA
j_call: TRBJ1-2
cdr3_nt: TGTGCCAGCAGTTCCTGGACAGGGGCGGAGAACTATGGCTACACCTTC
cdr3_aa: CASSSWTGAENYGYTF

v_call: TRBV11-1
d_call: NA
clone_size: NA
j_call: TRBJ2-5
cdr3_nt: TGTGCCAGCAGCTTCCCGCGAGGGTTTGAGACCCAGTACTTC
cdr3_aa: CASSFPRGFETQYF

v_call: TRBV19
d_call: NA
clone_size: NA
j_call: TRBJ1-6
cdr3_nt: TGTGCCAGTAACGCACAGTATAATTCACCCCTCCACTTT
cdr3_aa: CASNAQYNSPLHF

v_call: TRBV5-5
d_call: TRBD1
clone_size: NA
j_call: TRBJ2-7
cdr3_nt: TGTGCCAGCCGACCGGGACAGGGGGCTTCCTACGAGCAGTACTTC
cdr3_aa: CASRPGQGASYEQYF

v_call: TRBV4-2
d_call: TRBD1
clone_size: few
j_call: TRBJ1-2
cdr3_nt: TGTGCCAGCAGCCAAGGGGGGGACAGGGGGCTTAGCGGCTACACCTTC
cdr3_aa: CASSQGGDRGLSGYTF

v_call: TRBV9
d_call: TRBD2
clone_size: NA
j_call: TRBJ2-3
cdr3_nt: TGTGCCAGCAGCGCAGGAAGACTAGCGGGAGGGAGCACAGATACGCAGTATTTT
cdr3_aa: CASSAGRLAGGSTDTQYF

v_call: TRBV6-2/TRBV6-3
d_call: NA
clone_size: once
j_call: TRBJ2-7
cdr3_nt: TGTGCCAGCAGTTACTTGACGACAGTGTACAACGAGCAGTACTTC
cdr3_aa: CASSYLTTVYNEQYF

v_call: TRBV10-3
d_call: NA
clone_size: NA
j_call: TRBJ1-1
cdr3_nt: TGTGCCATCAATCTACAGATGAACACTGAAGCTTTCTTT
cdr3_aa: CAINLQMNTEAFF

v_call: TRBV9
d_call: TRBD1
clone_size: NA
j_call: TRBJ1-1
cdr3_nt: TGTGCCAGCAGCGTTATTTACCCAGGGGGAGTCACTGAAGCTTTCTTT
cdr3_aa: CASSVIYPGGVTEAFF

v_call: TRBV4-2
d_call: TRBD2
clone_size: NA
j_call: TRBJ2-2
cdr3_nt: TGTGCCAGCAGCCAACCGGCGGGAGACAACACCGGGGAGCTGTTTTTT
cdr3_aa: CASSQPAGDNTGELFF

v_call: TRBV7-9
d_call: TRBD1
clone_size: NA
j_call: TRBJ2-3
cdr3_nt: TGTGCCAGCAGCCCACGGGACAGGGGGCATTTGGATACGCAGTATTTT
cdr3_aa: CASSPRDRGHLDTQYF

v_call: TRBV15
d_call: TRBD1
clone_size: NA
j_call: TRBJ2-6
cdr3_nt: TGTGCCACCGCTGACAGGGCTGGGGCCAACGTCCTGACTTTC
cdr3_aa: CATADRAGANVLTF